These 28 T cell receptor beta chains originate from one sample sequenced in a study of identical twins. MiXCR, applied by TCRdb to the 5' RACE reads, yields one record per CDR3 protein. This sample yields about 550,000 distinct CDR3 sequences, of which around 22% are seen a single time; 0.48% belongs to the top ten. These sequences were also reported in another study, on yellow fever vaccine responses in identical twins.

The sequencing sample was made of CD4+ T cells sorted from blood. The receptor source for this set is a woman under 30 in good health.

This clonotype was detected ten times or more. The chain has TRBV12-3 or TRBV12-4 and TRBJ1-1; 12 bases agree with TRBD1. This CDR3 is 14 amino acids long. The V gene end was trimmed by 5 bases and the J gene end by 6 bases; junction bases not matched to a gene: 4. CDR3 DNA: TGTGCCAGCAGTCCGGGGACAGGGGGCCCTGAAGCTTTCTTT. This codes for CASSPGTGGPEAFF.

A word on this clonotype: Relative to the germline gene, one junction end is altered; a read error may explain this. The chain is built from TRBV5-1 and TRBJ2-1; no firm D call. Germline V gene data show CDR1 as SGHRS and CDR2 as YFSETQ. This CDR3 has 14 amino acids. In nucleotides, the CDR3 is TGCGCCAGCAGGTTGGTAGAAGACGCGGCTGAGCAGTTCTTC. Amino acid sequence: CASRLVEDAAEQFF.

This sequence joins TRBV29-1 and TRBJ1-4; the D is unclear. CDR3 size: 13 residues. CDR1 and CDR2 from the germline V gene are SQVTM and ANQGSEA. V was trimmed by 4 bases and J by 0 bases, leaving 6 bases between them. In DNA, the CDR3 is TGCAGCGTTGCGCCTTCAACTAATGAAAAACTGTTTTTT. Amino acid sequence: CSVAPSTNEKLFF.

This clonotype was counted between two and nine times. J is TRBJ1-6 and V is TRBV7-9; TRBD1 matches 7 bases. The CDR3 length is 15 residues. Germline V gene sequence: CDR1 SEHNR, CDR2 FQNEAQ (reference sequence). The trim removed 5 bases at V and 3 bases at J, leaving 4 bases unmatched. CDR3 loop: CASSPRTGYNSPLHF. CDR3 coding DNA: TGTGCCAGCAGCCCTAGGACAGGCTATAATTCACCCCTCCACTTT.

This clonotype was detected only a few times. The V gene is TRBV15, the J gene TRBJ2-1; D remains unclear. CDR1 and CDR2 from the germline V gene are LNHNV and YYDKDF (reference sequence). This CDR3 is 17 amino acids long. V was cut by 0 bases and J by 2 bases, with 14 bases left in between. CDR3: CATSRDRITTPYNEQFF. CDR3 in DNA: TGTGCCACCAGCAGAGATCGTATAACTACTCCCTACAATGAGCAGTTCTTC.

The chain has TRBV10-2 and TRBJ2-1; perhaps TRBD2 as D (5 bases). The length of the CDR3 is 11 residues. The V end lost 8 bases, the J end lost 6 bases, and 8 bases lay between the germline ends. The germline CDR1 and CDR2 sequences are WSHSY and SAAADI. In DNA, the CDR3 is TGCGCCAGCGCTAGCATCAATGAGCAGTTCTTC. This encodes CASASINEQFF.

The V gene is TRBV29-1, the J gene TRBJ2-5, with D possibly TRBD2 on 5 matching bases. This CDR3 is built from 11 residues. Germline-derived CDR1 and CDR2 are SQVTM and ANQGSEA. V dropped 5 bases and J dropped 5 bases, with 9 bases sitting between them. The CDR3 region is CSVLSGETQYF. The CDR3 DNA follows: TGCAGCGTTCTGTCGGGGGAGACCCAGTACTTC.

This clonotype has just a few counts. V gene TRBV7-6 combines with J gene TRBJ2-2, with D perhaps TRBD2 (5 bases). This CDR3 contains 15 residues. Trimming took off 3 bases at V and 4 bases at J, with 12 bases between the two ends. Germline-derived CDR1 and CDR2 are SGHVS and FNYEAQ. This CDR3 reads CASSLATTSTGELFF. The CDR3 region has the DNA TGTGCCAGCAGCTTGGCGACTACCTCCACCGGGGAGCTGTTTTTT.

This clonotype was detected a few times. The chain couples TRBV2 to TRBJ1-2; a possible D gene is TRBD1 (5 bases). Germline V lookup: CDR1 SNHLY, CDR2 FYNNEI. The CDR3 runs 13 residues. Trimming took 8 bases from V and 4 from J, leaving 14 bases between them. CDR3 residues: CASGAQDIYGYTF. CDR3 coding DNA: TGTGCCAGCGGGGCCCAGGACATCTATGGCTACACCTTC. Looking up the rest from reference TRBV2 and TRBJ1-2 gives the full variable domain: EPEVTQTPSHQVTQMGQEVILRCVPISNHLYFYWYRQILGQKVEFLVSFYNNEISEKSEIFDDQFSVERPDGSNFTLKIRSTKLEDSAMYFCASGAQDIYGYTFGSGTRLTVV.

This clonotype has more than one count but fewer than ten. CDR3: CASSKQGGYGYGYTF. The CDR3 coding sequence is TGTGCCAGCAGCAAACAGGGGGGATATGGCTATGGCTACACCTTC. The chain couples TRBV27 to TRBJ1-2; 8 nucleotides agree with TRBD1. CDR3 size: 15 residues. V was pared by 6 bases and J by 4 bases, with 10 bases of the junction left unmatched. Germline V gives CDR1 MNHEY, CDR2 SMNVEV (reference sequence).

V is TRBV5-1 and J is TRBJ2-3, with 15 bases matching TRBD2. Unmatched junction bases numbered 13, after V lost 3 bases and J lost 5 bases. There are 19 residues in the CDR3. CDR1 SGHRS and CDR2 YFSETQ come from the germline V gene. In DNA form, the CDR3 reads TGCGCCAGCAGCTCCCTGGGACTAGCGGGAGGCAATAAGAAAGATACGCAGTATTTT. Amino acids: CASSSLGLAGGNKKDTQYF. Full variable domain (missing parts from reference TRBV5-1 and TRBJ2-3): KAGVTQTPRYLIKTRGQQVTLSCSPISGHRSVSWYQQTPGQGLQFLFEYFSETQRNKGNFPGRFSGRQFSNSRSEMNVSTLELGDSALYLCASSSLGLAGGNKKDTQYFGPGTRLTVL.

This clonotype was detected only a few times. This chain connects TRBV25-1 to TRBJ2-7, with D perhaps TRBD1 (5 bases). V was cut by 8 bases and J by 0 bases, with 17 bases left in between. This CDR3 is built from 15 residues. Looked up from germline, CDR1 is MGHDK and CDR2 is SYGVNS. The CDR3 reads CASEKGDSHSYEQYF. DNA for the CDR3: TGTGCCAGCGAAAAAGGTGACAGTCACTCCTACGAGCAGTACTTC.

Of note for this clonotype: A read error may account for a junction end that differs from germline. The chain carries TRBV20-1 and TRBJ2-2; 13 bases match TRBD2. The germline CDR1 and CDR2 sequences are DFQATT and SNEGSKA (reference sequence). This CDR3 comprises 17 residues. The CDR3 bases are TGCTGTGCTAGAGATAAACTAGCGGGGGGGGACACCGGGGAGCTGTTTTTT. This codes for CCARDKLAGGDTGELFF.

The V gene is TRBV11-2, the J gene TRBJ2-1; D assignment may be TRBD1 or TRBD2 (5 bases each). The CDR3 runs to 14 residues. Germline V gene lookup returns CDR1 SGHAT and CDR2 FQNNGV. Trimming left V 2 bases short and J 8 bases short, with 13 bases between. The CDR3 DNA reads as TGTGCCAGCAGCTTATGGGGGATGGAGGATGAGCAGTTCTTC. Translation gives CASSLWGMEDEQFF. The full variable domain, completed using reference TRBV11-2 and TRBJ2-1, is EAGVAQSPRYKIIEKRQSVAFWCNPISGHATLYWYQQILGQGPKLLIQFQNNGVVDDSQLPKDRFSAERLKGVDSTLKIQPAKLEDSAVYLCASSLWGMEDEQFFGPGTRLTVL.

This clonotype was counted between two and nine times. V is TRBV10-3 and J is TRBJ2-7; unclear D gene. CDR1 and CDR2 from the germline V gene are ENHRY and SYGVKD. Trimming left V 5 bases short and J 2 bases short, with 10 bases between. This CDR3 is 13 amino acids long. CDR3 sequence: CAISPGMAYEQYV. The CDR3 DNA is TGTGCCATCAGTCCCGGTATGGCCTACGAGCAGTACGTC.

V is TRBV7-6 and J is TRBJ2-3; no definite D call. Germline loops: CDR1 SGHVS, CDR2 FNYEAQ. V gave up 4 bases and J gave up 0 bases, with 11 bases separating them. CDR3 size: 15 residues. The CDR3 DNA reads TGTGCCAGCAGCTCGCAGGAGACTAGCACAGATACGCAGTATTTT. This translates into CASSSQETSTDTQYF.

This clonotype was seen a few times. The V gene is TRBV5-1, the J gene TRBJ2-2; D may be TRBD1 (6 bases). Trimming left V 1 base short and J 3 bases short, with 10 bases between. Germline assignment: CDR1 SGHRS and CDR2 YFSETQ. This CDR3 has 15 amino acids. Written as DNA, the CDR3 is TGCGCCAGCAGCTTGTCGTGGGGGCACACCGGGGAGCTGTTTTTT. It codes for CASSLSWGHTGELFF.

The chain combines TRBV12-3 or TRBV12-4 with TRBJ2-5; no reliable D call. Deletions cut 11 bases from V and 4 bases from J, with 14 bases between. The CDR3 length is 12 residues. The CDR3 nucleotides read TGTGCCGGGAATTCCCAACTAGAGACCCAGTACTTC. As protein: CAGNSQLETQYF.

DNA of the CDR3: TGTGCCAGCAGTTTATCCCGGGGACTAGATGCAGATACGCAGTATTTT. It encodes CASSLSRGLDADTQYF. The chain joins TRBV28 to TRBJ2-3; 8 bases line up with TRBD2. There are 16 residues in the CDR3. J was trimmed by 4 bases and V by 1 base; bases with no gene match: 7. The germline V gene has CDR1 MDHEN and CDR2 SYDVKM.

This clonotype has a handful of counts. V usage is TRBV5-1 and J usage is TRBJ2-5; D perhaps matches TRBD2 (6 bases). Germline CDR1 and CDR2: SGHRS and YFSETQ. Trimming stripped 0 bases from V and 2 bases from J, with 11 bases between. This CDR3 is built from 15 residues. This CDR3 is CASSLDGGRQETQYF. The CDR3 region has the DNA TGCGCCAGCAGCTTGGACGGAGGGAGACAAGAGACCCAGTACTTC. Full variable domain (outside the CDR3, taken from reference TRBV5-1 and TRBJ2-5): KAGVTQTPRYLIKTRGQQVTLSCSPISGHRSVSWYQQTPGQGLQFLFEYFSETQRNKGNFPGRFSGRQFSNSRSEMNVSTLELGDSALYLCASSLDGGRQETQYFGPGTRLLVL.

A few counts support this clonotype. This rearrangement joins TRBV28 to TRBJ1-2, with 7 bases that match TRBD1. CDR1 and CDR2 from the germline V gene are MDHEN and SYDVKM. This CDR3 has 13 amino acids. The junction had 6 bases not matched to a gene; V was cut back by 5 bases and J by 6 bases. The CDR3 loop is CASSQDRVDGYTF. The CDR3 DNA reads TGTGCCAGCAGTCAAGACAGGGTGGATGGCTACACCTTC.

The rearrangement joins TRBV5-5 to TRBJ2-1; the match to TRBD1 covers 7 bases. This CDR3 region has 13 residues. J lost 10 bases, V lost 5 bases, and 9 bases had no gene match. The V gene's germline CDR1 is SGHKS and CDR2 YYEKEE (reference sequence). In nucleotides, the CDR3 is TGTGCCAGCAGTTTAGACAGGGTGGGGGAGCAGTTCTTC. This translates into CASSLDRVGEQFF. The full variable domain, in which reference TRBV5-5 and TRBJ2-1 provide the parts outside the CDR3, is DAGVTQSPTHLIKTRGQQVTLRCSPISGHKSVSWYQQVLGQGPQFIFQYYEKEERGRGNFPDRFSARQFPNYSSELNVNALLLGDSALYLCASSLDRVGEQFFGPGTRLTVL.

V is TRBV28 and J is TRBJ2-5, with unresolved D. CDR1 is MDHEN, CDR2 SYDVKM, per germline. The V gene lost 5 bases and the J gene lost 9 bases, with 10 bases spanning the gap. The CDR3 sequence is 11 residues long. DNA for the CDR3: TGTGCCAGCAGTCTCCAGTGGGCCCAGTACTTC. Translating it yields CASSLQWAQYF. Drawing the rest from reference TRBV28 and TRBJ2-5, the complete variable domain is DVKVTQSSRYLVKRTGEKVFLECVQDMDHENMFWYRQDPGLGLRLIYFSYDVKMKEKGDIPEGYSVSREKKERFSLILESASTNQTSMYLCASSLQWAQYFGPGTRLLVL.

This clonotype was detected only a few times. V usage is TRBV7-9 and J usage is TRBJ2-1, with a tentative D call TRBD1 (5 bases). In germline, CDR1 is SEHNR, CDR2 FQNEAQ (reference sequence). The germline V and J ends were trimmed by 4 bases and 0 bases, with 13 bases remaining between them. CDR3 size: 16 residues. In nucleotides, the CDR3 is TGTGCCAGCAGCTATCAGGGCTCTTTCTCCTACAATGAGCAGTTCTTC. Translated: CASSYQGSFSYNEQFF.

This clonotype was counted only a few times. The V gene is TRBV2, the J gene TRBJ2-1; perhaps TRBD1 as D (6 bases). Trimming took 6 bases from V and 10 from J, leaving 13 bases between them. Germline lookup yields CDR1 SNHLY and CDR2 FYNNEI. The CDR3 contains 12 residues. Here the CDR3 reads CASSAQGREQFF. The CDR3 DNA reads as TGTGCCAGCAGCGCACAGGGAAGAGAGCAGTTCTTC.

This rearrangement joins TRBV12-3 or TRBV12-4 to TRBJ1-3; no reliable D call. With 11 bases removed from V and 4 bases from J, the gap between germline ends came to 18 bases. The CDR3 spans 14 residues. The CDR3 DNA reads as TGTGCCGGCCGTCCTGGGGTAGGAGGAAACACCATATATTTT. Translating gives CAGRPGVGGNTIYF.

This clonotype was picked up a small number of times. The chain couples TRBV29-1 to TRBJ2-5; 12 positions match TRBD2. The CDR3 loop spans 16 amino acids. Germline-derived CDR1 and CDR2 are SQVTM and ANQGSEA. The V segment lost 4 bases and the J segment 1 base; nucleotides outside the gene matches: 7. The CDR3 protein is CSVARLAGALQETQYF. The DNA for the CDR3 is TGCAGCGTTGCGCGACTAGCGGGGGCCCTCCAAGAGACCCAGTACTTC.

This rearrangement joins TRBV6-2 or TRBV6-3 to TRBJ2-1; 9 nucleotides line up with TRBD1. Unmatched junction bases numbered 5, after V lost 5 bases and J lost 9 bases. This CDR3 has 13 amino acids. CDR1 and CDR2 from the germline V gene are MNHEY and SVGEGT. CDR3 in amino acids: CASSPTGGGEQFF. In DNA, the CDR3 is TGTGCCAGCAGTCCCACAGGGGGCGGTGAGCAGTTCTTC.